A selection of T cell receptor beta chains follows, all from one sample in a study of T-cell reconstitution after alpha-beta-depleted transplantation in children. One entry per CDR3 protein, called by TCRdb with MiXCR from the PCR reads. The sample has under 450,000 distinct CDR3 sequences, roughly 16% seen once; the top ten hold about 32%. This sample comprised PBMCs, mostly from graft donor cells, obtained 360 days after TCRalphabeta/CD19-depleted stem cell transplant. Every receptor here comes from a boy in the first two years of life who had a stem cell transplant for Wiskott-Aldrich syndrome, so the T cells may come from the graft donor. CDR3s include the opening cysteine and the closing phenylalanine or tryptophan. The D gene is left open where the match is weak. Clone size is stated in some rows and not others, as once, few, many or a class when expanded.

NA,TRBJ2-2,NA,TRBV18,CASSPAGQTGELFF,TGTGCCAGCTCACCAGCGGGCCAGACCGGGGAGCTGTTTTTT
NA,TRBJ2-1,few,TRBV20-1,CSAREGSNEQFF,TGCAGTGCTAGAGAGGGTAGCAATGAGCAGTTCTTC
TRBD1,TRBJ2-5,once,TRBV3-1,CASSQTGTGLAETQYF,TGTGCCAGCAGCCAGACCGGGACAGGTCTCGCGGAGACCCAGTACTTC
TRBD2,TRBJ2-1,NA,TRBV5-1,CASTLAGAIYEQFF,TGCGCCAGCACTTTAGCGGGAGCAATCTATGAGCAGTTCTTC
TRBD1,TRBJ1-1,few,TRBV5-1,CASSLGSWGQGFTEAFF,TGCGCCAGCAGCTTGGGGTCGTGGGGACAGGGTTTCACTGAAGCTTTCTTT
TRBD1,TRBJ1-1,few,TRBV18,CASSPLGSGGVDTEAFF,TGTGCCAGCTCACCACTTGGTTCAGGGGGAGTAGATACTGAAGCTTTCTTT
TRBD2,TRBJ2-1,NA,TRBV12-3/TRBV12-4,CASSLAGPSGYNEQFF,TGTGCCAGCAGTTTAGCGGGGCCTAGCGGTTACAATGAGCAGTTCTTC
TRBD2,TRBJ2-3,few,TRBV29-1,CSGSWTSGRTDTQYF,TGCAGCGGATCGTGGACTAGCGGGAGAACAGATACGCAGTATTTT
TRBD1,TRBJ1-1,NA,TRBV5-5,CASSLEGTGYTEAFF,TGTGCCAGCAGCCTGGAAGGGACAGGGTACACTGAAGCTTTCTTT
NA,TRBJ2-1,NA,TRBV14,CASSHSKRNEQFF,TGTGCCAGCAGCCACTCGAAGCGAAATGAGCAGTTCTTC
TRBD1,TRBJ1-5,NA,TRBV12-3/TRBV12-4,CASSKQGAQRQPQHF,TGTGCCAGCAGCAAACAGGGGGCTCAGAGGCAGCCCCAGCATTTT
TRBD1,TRBJ2-5,few,TRBV4-1,CASSPLNRGQETQYF,TGCGCCAGCAGCCCTCTAAACAGGGGGCAAGAGACCCAGTACTTC
TRBD2,TRBJ2-7,many,TRBV5-5,CASSTGLAGSYEQYF,TGTGCCAGCAGCACCGGACTAGCGGGATCCTACGAGCAGTACTTC
NA,TRBJ2-1,many,TRBV29-1,CSVATHRAIHGQFF,TGCAGCGTTGCGACCCACCGGGCCATCCACGGGCAGTTCTTC
NA,TRBJ2-7,NA,TRBV7-9,CASSDHTFSGSYEQYF,TGTGCCAGCAGCGATCACACTTTTAGCGGTTCCTACGAGCAGTACTTC
NA,TRBJ2-5,NA,TRBV5-4,CASSGPGDQETQYF,TGTGCCAGCAGCGGGCCCGGGGATCAAGAGACCCAGTACTTC
NA,TRBJ1-4,few,TRBV5-1,CASSIFQGEKLFF,TGCGCCAGCAGCATTTTTCAGGGAGAAAAACTGTTTTTT
TRBD2,TRBJ2-3,NA,TRBV20-1,CSARDSLAGSKDTQYF,TGCAGTGCTAGAGATTCCCTAGCGGGATCTAAAGATACGCAGTATTTT
TRBD1,TRBJ2-2,NA,TRBV5-1,CASGQVGTGELFF,TGCGCCAGCGGACAGGTGGGAACCGGGGAGCTGTTTTTT
TRBD2,TRBJ2-2,few,TRBV20-1,CSALREGAPRNTGELFF,TGCAGTGCCCTTCGGGAGGGCGCCCCCCGTAACACCGGGGAGCTGTTTTTT
NA,TRBJ2-3,few,TRBV10-3,CAISASGAGDTQYF,TGTGCCATCAGTGCGTCGGGGGCGGGAGATACGCAGTATTTT
TRBD2,TRBJ2-1,NA,TRBV6-1,CASRKEGLADYNEQFF,TGTGCCAGCAGGAAAGAAGGACTAGCGGACTACAATGAGCAGTTCTTC
NA,TRBJ2-2,NA,TRBV27,CASSRQTGELFF,TGTGCCAGCAGTCGACAGACCGGGGAGCTGTTTTTT